This passage covers 5 T cell receptor beta chains from one sample sequenced in a study of T cell responses to AZD1222 COVID-19 vaccine. TCRdb's table, derived via immunoSEQ multiplex PCR, lists solely in-frame clones and lacks some. The sample gives around 150,000 clones, approximately 92% of which show up once; roughly 3.1% is in the top ten. The sequences come from peripheral blood, collected 28 days after the second AZD1222 dose. Receptors originate from an adult who received the AZD1222 COVID-19 vaccine.

J is TRBJ2-2 and V is TRBV7-9; D may be TRBD1 (6 bases). The CDR3 contains 15 residues. CDR1 and CDR2 (germline): SEHNR, FQNEAQ (reference sequence). V lost 4 bases to trimming and J lost 1 base, with 10 bases between them. The CDR3 DNA is TGTGCCAGCAGCTCAGGGGCCCAGAACACCGGGGAGCTGTTTTTT. Protein sequence: CASSSGAQNTGELFF.

V gene TRBV21-1 combines with J gene TRBJ1-4. TRBV21-1 is shown as a pseudogene. The CDR3 totals 11 residues. CDR3 sequence reads: CASILFPGAAF. The CDR3 nucleotides are TGTGCCAGCATACTTTTTCCCGGGGCCGCATTT.

The CDR3 loop is CASSELGLAVSYEQYF. The DNA of the CDR3 is TGTGCCAGCAGTGAGTTAGGTCTAGCGGTTTCCTACGAGCAGTACTTC. This chain uses TRBV6-1 with TRBJ2-7; 7 positions match TRBD2. The CDR3 has 16 residues. The ends lost 3 bases at V and 1 base at J; junction bases unmatched: 9. Germline CDR1 and CDR2: MNHNS and SASEGT.

The chain recombines TRBV19 with TRBJ2-7; TRBD2 might be the D (6 bases). CDR1 is LNHDA and CDR2 is SQIVND in the germline V gene (reference sequence). This CDR3 has 13 residues. V was cut by 8 bases and J by 3 bases, with 14 bases left in between. This CDR3 is CASDPSADYEQYF. As DNA, the CDR3 is TGTGCCAGTGACCCTAGCGCAGACTACGAGCAGTACTTC.

The V call is TRBV3-1 (or the pseudogene TRBV3-2), the J call TRBJ2-3; 10 nucleotides align to TRBD2. CDR3 length: 15 amino acids. J lost 0 bases, V lost 5 bases, and 2 bases had no gene match. Per the germline V gene, CDR1 is LGHDT and CDR2 is YNNKEL (reference sequence). Here the CDR3 DNA reads TGTGCCAGCAGCTGGACTAGCGGAAGCACAGATACGCAGTATTTT. Amino acids: CASSWTSGSTDTQYF.